The 25 T cell receptor beta chains below were found in one sample sequenced in a study of cytomegalovirus exposure and HLA in healthy donors. PCR employed 60 Vbeta and 13 Jbeta primers. TCRdb's copy holds only in-frame clones and misses some; the assay was immunoSEQ multiplex PCR. The sample consists of about 92,000 clones, roughly 80% of them appearing once. Input material: PBMCs. All receptors come from a girl aged 2 to 9 in good health and CMV-seropositive.

The rearrangement joins TRBV4-3 to TRBJ2-5; the D is unclear. V was trimmed by 0 bases and J by 5 bases, leaving 7 bases between them. The CDR3 runs to 13 residues. The germline CDR1 and CDR2 sequences are LGHNA and YSLEER. The CDR3: CASSQDYWETQYF. The CDR3 bases are TGCGCCAGCAGCCAAGATTACTGGGAGACCCAGTACTTC.

Only one count was recorded for this clone. The V call is TRBV6-1, the J call TRBJ1-5; the match to TRBD1 covers 10 bases. Trimming removed 10 bases from V and 7 bases from J; junction bases left unmatched: 13. The CDR3 runs to 15 residues. Germline CDR1 MNHNS, CDR2 SASEGT. The CDR3 sequence: CATEQTGGFGQPQHF. The CDR3 region has the DNA TGTGCCACCGAGCAGACAGGGGGCTTCGGACAGCCCCAGCATTTT.

The V call is TRBV7-2, the J call TRBJ2-1, with 9 bases that match TRBD1. The CDR3 covers 15 residues. V lost 2 bases to trimming and J lost 10 bases; unmatched junction nucleotides: 9. Germline loops: CDR1 SGHTA, CDR2 FQGNSA. CDR3 protein: CASSLMGQGYGEQFF. For the CDR3, the DNA is TGTGCCAGCAGCTTAATGGGACAGGGCTATGGAGAGCAGTTCTTC. Full variable domain (outside the CDR3, taken from reference TRBV7-2 and TRBJ2-1): GAGVSQSPSNKVTEKGKDVELRCDPISGHTALYWYRQSLGQGLEFLIYFQGNSAPDKSGLPSDRFSAERTGGSVSTLTIQRTQQEDSAVYLCASSLMGQGYGEQFFGPGTRLTVL.

The V call is TRBV4-1, the J call TRBJ2-7; tentatively, D is TRBD2 (6 bases). The length of the CDR3 is 15 residues. CDR1 and CDR2 (germline): MGHRA, YSYEKL. V dropped 0 bases and J dropped 1 base, with 10 bases sitting between them. This CDR3 reads CASSQDRGFSYEQYF. In nucleotides, the CDR3 is TGCGCCAGCAGCCAAGATCGGGGGTTTTCCTACGAGCAGTACTTC.

The chain has TRBV6-4 and TRBJ2-1, with TRBD2 matching over 11 bases. The CDR3 extends over 16 amino acids. Germline CDR1 MRHNA, CDR2 SNTAGT. Germline trimming cut 2 bases from V and 7 bases from J; bases unmatched to any gene: 7. CDR3 sequence: CASSDDVLAGGNEQFF. The CDR3, as DNA: TGTGCCAGCAGTGACGATGTCCTAGCGGGAGGTAATGAGCAGTTCTTC.

The chain has TRBV7-9 and TRBJ2-7; TRBD1 matches 7 bases. This CDR3 comprises 13 residues. Germline values: CDR1 SEHNR, CDR2 FQNEAQ (reference sequence). After removal of 4 bases from V and 3 bases from J, the junction contained 3 bases not matched to a gene. The CDR3 region has the DNA TGTGCCAGCAGCTGGACAGGTCTCTACGAGCAGTACTTC. It translates to CASSWTGLYEQYF.

This chain links TRBV19 with TRBJ1-1; 10 bases are a match to TRBD1. J was trimmed by 2 bases and V by 6 bases; bases with no gene match: 3. CDR1 and CDR2 (germline): LNHDA, SQIVND (reference sequence). The CDR3 spans 14 residues. CDR3 nucleotides: TGTGCCAGTAGAGCGACAGGGGGCAACACTGAAGCTTTCTTT. It specifies CASRATGGNTEAFF. Drawing the rest from reference TRBV19 and TRBJ1-1, the complete variable domain is DGGITQSPKYLFRKEGQNVTLSCEQNLNHDAMYWYRQDPGQGLRLIYYSQIVNDFQKGDIAEGYSVSREKKESFPLTVTSAQKNPTAFYLCASRATGGNTEAFFGQGTRLTVV.

This sequence joins TRBV11-2 and TRBJ2-5, with 10 bases matching TRBD2. The germline V gene has CDR1 SGHAT and CDR2 FQNNGV. There are 16 residues in the CDR3. The V gene end was trimmed by 5 bases and the J gene end by 1 base; junction bases not matched to a gene: 7. CDR3 sequence reads: CASSASSGRGQETQYF. CDR3 coding DNA: TGTGCCAGCAGCGCATCTAGCGGGAGAGGCCAAGAGACCCAGTACTTC.

The V gene is TRBV6-5, the J gene TRBJ2-4; 8 nucleotides align to TRBD2. V shed 0 bases and J 8 bases; nucleotides not matched to a gene: 6. The CDR3 loop spans 15 amino acids. CDR1 and CDR2 from the germline V gene are MNHEY and SVGAGI. CDR3 in DNA: TGTGCCAGCAGTTACTCGGAAGCGGGAGTATACATTCAGTACTTC. Its protein product is CASSYSEAGVYIQYF.

The chain joins TRBV4-3 to TRBJ2-7, with TRBD2 matching 8 bases. The length of the CDR3 is 15 residues. Germline assignment: CDR1 LGHNA and CDR2 YSLEER. Trimming removed 3 bases from V and 5 bases from J; junction bases left unmatched: 9. CDR3 sequence reads: CASSQILAGGDEQYF. The CDR3 DNA reads as TGCGCCAGCAGCCAGATTCTTGCGGGAGGAGACGAGCAGTACTTC.

This clone appeared once. The chain combines TRBV5-1 with TRBJ2-7, with D uncertain. Trimming shortened V by 0 bases and J by 1 base, and 5 bases separated the two germline ends. The CDR3 loop spans 13 amino acids. From germline, CDR1 is SGHRS and CDR2 YFSETQ. The CDR3 nucleotides are TGCGCCAGCAGCTTGGGGCAGTCCTACGAGCAGTACTTC. Protein product: CASSLGQSYEQYF.

This clone appeared a single time. The chain couples TRBV7-9 to TRBJ2-1; 12 bases map to TRBD2. The CDR3 sequence is 16 residues long. Germline V CDR1 and CDR2: SEHNR, FQNEAQ (reference sequence). The trim removed 3 bases at V and 7 bases at J, leaving 7 bases unmatched. The CDR3: CASSFATSGSGNEQFF. The CDR3 DNA reads TGTGCCAGCAGCTTTGCGACTAGCGGGAGTGGTAATGAGCAGTTCTTC. The whole variable domain, remainder taken from reference TRBV7-9 and TRBJ2-1, is DTGVSQNPRHKITKRGQNVTFRCDPISEHNRLYWYRQTLGQGPEFLTYFQNEAQLEKSRLLSDRFSAERPKGSFSTLEIQRTEQGDSAMYLCASSFATSGSGNEQFFGPGTRLTVL.

The rearrangement links TRBV5-1 to TRBJ1-2; D gene unclear. This CDR3 has 17 residues. Germline CDR1 reads SGHRS; CDR2 reads YFSETQ. Trimming left V 4 bases short and J 5 bases short, with 24 bases between. The CDR3 spells CASSANLNLPSNYGYTF. The CDR3 bases are TGCGCCAGCAGCGCCAACCTCAACTTACCGTCAAATTATGGCTACACCTTC.

The chain recombines TRBV2 with TRBJ2-5; 7 bases map to TRBD2. The CDR3 runs 19 residues. Losses at the gene ends were 4 bases for V and 2 bases for J; bases not matched to a gene: 19. The V gene's germline CDR1 is SNHLY and CDR2 FYNNEI. The CDR3 DNA is TGTGCCAGCAGTGGGGGGGGGACCGAGTCCTTTTTGAATCAAGAGACCCAGTACTTC. Its translation is CASSGGGTESFLNQETQYF.

This chain uses TRBV4-2 with TRBJ1-2; a weak D match, TRBD1 (6 bases). The V end lost 0 bases, the J end lost 7 bases, and 15 bases lay between the germline ends. This CDR3 is 15 amino acids long. From germline, CDR1 is LGHNA and CDR2 YNFKEQ. CDR3 in amino acids: CASSQDPGGLGGYTF. CDR3 sequence (DNA): TGTGCCAGCAGCCAAGACCCGGGGGGGCTGGGTGGCTACACCTTC.

This rearrangement joins TRBV27 to TRBJ1-5, with D hard to call. Germline CDR1 reads MNHEY; CDR2 reads SMNVEV (reference sequence). Trimming removed 9 bases at V and 6 bases at J, with 21 bases between. The CDR3 totals 15 residues. CDR3 protein: CASRAGVRSSQPQHF. DNA of the CDR3: TGTGCCAGTAGGGCCGGGGTGAGGTCAAGTCAGCCCCAGCATTTT.

The rearrangement links TRBV7-9 to TRBJ1-4; TRBD1 might be the D (5 bases). This CDR3 region has 14 residues. V was shortened by 2 bases and J by 4 bases, with 8 bases between the two germline ends. Germline V CDR1 and CDR2: SEHNR, FQNEAQ (reference sequence). The CDR3 spells CASSLRGYNEKLFF. The CDR3, as DNA: TGTGCCAGCAGCTTACGGGGGTATAATGAAAAACTGTTTTTT.

CDR3 coding DNA: TGTGCCAGCAGCTTATCCGGGACAGGGATGGGCGAGCAGTACTTC. Encoded protein: CASSLSGTGMGEQYF. The chain combines TRBV7-3 with TRBJ2-7; 9 bases match TRBD1. The CDR3 consists of 15 residues. With V trimmed by 2 bases and J by 6 bases, 8 bases remained unmatched. Germline CDR1 is SGHTA and CDR2 is FQGTGA.

The chain joins TRBV7-2 to TRBJ1-5; 7 bases match TRBD1. Germline CDR1 is SGHTA and CDR2 is FQGNSA. The CDR3 consists of 15 residues. V shed 5 bases, J shed 6 bases, and the junction held 10 bases outside the gene matches. CDR3 coding DNA: TGTGCCAGCAGCCCTCCAGGGGGAAGGGTTCAGCCCCAGCATTTT. Encoded protein: CASSPPGGRVQPQHF.

This chain uses TRBV5-1 with TRBJ2-1; D may be TRBD2 (6 bases). CDR3 length: 14 residues. Trimming cost V 1 base and J 9 bases, with 14 bases left between them. Germline V gene sequence: CDR1 SGHRS, CDR2 YFSETQ. The CDR3 DNA sequence: TGCGCCAGCAGCTTGCGTCTAGCGACCGGTGAGCAGTTCTTC. Translated, it gives CASSLRLATGEQFF.

The rearrangement links TRBV9 to TRBJ1-4, with D possibly being TRBD1 (6 bases). This CDR3 has 18 residues. Germline-derived CDR1 and CDR2 are SGDLS and YYNGEE. V was cut by 0 bases and J by 0 bases, with 15 bases left in between. DNA for the CDR3: TGTGCCAGCAGCGTAGGTCTCGGGGAGGGGGCAACTAATGAAAAACTGTTTTTT. Translated, it gives CASSVGLGEGATNEKLFF.

The chain employs TRBV19 and TRBJ2-7; TRBD2 might be the D (5 bases). Germline V gene lookup returns CDR1 LNHDA and CDR2 SQIVND (reference sequence). The V end lost 4 bases, the J end lost 3 bases, and 13 bases lay between the germline ends. There are 14 residues in the CDR3. CDR3 nucleotide sequence: TGTGCCAGTAGTACAACCGGAGGCCTCTACGAGCAGTACTTC. This translates into CASSTTGGLYEQYF.

V is TRBV28 and J is TRBJ2-1; D gene uncertain. This CDR3 is 11 amino acids long. Germline CDR1 is MDHEN and CDR2 is SYDVKM. Deletions cut 3 bases from V and 9 bases from J, with 6 bases between. In nucleotides, the CDR3 is TGTGCCAGCAGTTTCGTCGGTGAGCAGTTCTTC. It yields the protein CASSFVGEQFF.

This clone was found a few times. The chain joins TRBV28 to TRBJ1-5; TRBD1 is a possible D gene (5 bases). The CDR3 runs to 14 residues. CDR1 MDHEN and CDR2 SYDVKM come from the germline V gene. V was pared by 6 bases and J by 5 bases, with 14 bases between. The CDR3: CASSEQENYQPQHF. For the CDR3, the DNA is TGTGCCAGCAGCGAACAGGAAAACTATCAGCCCCAGCATTTT.

The chain carries TRBV28 and TRBJ1-3, with D possibly being TRBD1 (5 bases). The germline V gene has CDR1 MDHEN and CDR2 SYDVKM. The CDR3 spans 13 residues. Trimming removed 4 bases at V and 3 bases at J, with 7 bases between. CDR3 in amino acids: CASSSQGGNTIYF. The CDR3 coding sequence is TGTGCCAGCAGTTCCCAGGGTGGAAACACCATATATTTT.